The source of this T cell receptor beta chain is a study of neoadjuvant anti-PD-1 for oral cavity cancer. Study overall: Most patients had three to four biweekly doses of 3 mg/kg nivolumab before resection. Patients without progression got a fourth dose around day 43.

The length of the CDR3 is 14 residues. The ends were cut back, 2 bases at V and 8 bases at J, with 10 bases in the middle. Germline-derived CDR1 and CDR2 are LNHNV and YYDKDF (reference sequence). Study outcomes and limitations: Higher pretreatment Treg/Th17 ratios tracked higher pretreatment blood clonality.

Worth noting for this clone: Its antigen is unidentified.

Profiled with immunoSEQ multiplex PCR; TCRdb holds only in-frame clones, not every one. The table shows about 16,000 clones, with more than 70% occurring only once. This clonotype was sampled from a person between 35 and 79 years old with oral cavity squamous cell carcinoma. This specimen was PBMCs, taken before nivolumab (anti-PD-1) treatment. The chain recombines TRBV15 with TRBJ1-6; D not certain. The CDR3 loop reads CATSRPGNHSPLHF. The CDR3 DNA reads as TGTGCCACCAGCAGACCGGGGAATCATTCACCCCTCCACTTT.